Below are 14 T cell receptor beta chains sequenced from a single sample in a study of human CD8 memory T cell subsets. Construction of TCR beta libraries was accomplished by means of UMI-labeled 5' RACE. TCRdb processed the 5' RACE reads again and assigns one entry to each CDR3 protein, with no DNA. Its listing shows about 3,300 distinct CDR3 sequences. Sequencing input: CD8+ T cells from PBMCs. These receptor sequences come from a human donor in good health.

By frequency, this clonotype registers hyperexpanded. CDR3 amino acids: CATSPIQGGPYEQYF. The chain combines TRBV15 with TRBJ2-7; TCRdb designates TRBD2, a call that cannot be tested without DNA. This CDR3 is built from 15 residues. Germline loops: CDR1 LNHNV, CDR2 YYDKDF (reference sequence). The full variable domain, with the rest looked up from reference TRBV15 and TRBJ2-7, is DAMVIQNPRYQVTQFGKPVTLSCSQTLNHNVMYWYQQKSSQAPKLLFHYYDKDFNNEADTPDNFQSRRPNTSFCFLDIRSPGLGDTAMYLCATSPIQGGPYEQYFGPGTRLTVT.

Considering frequency, this clonotype is medium-sized (0.01 to 0.1%). This chain connects TRBV4-1 to TRBJ2-7. Germline loops: CDR1 MGHRA, CDR2 YSYEKL. The CDR3 extends over 16 amino acids. CDR3 amino acids: CASSQDNSHPSYEQYF.

This clonotype is classed as medium-sized by frequency. CDR3: CASSRGHGLVQKMGWSHF. The genes are TRBV28 and TRBJ1-5. In germline, CDR1 is MDHEN, CDR2 SYDVKM. The CDR3 covers 18 residues.

The V call is TRBV9, the J call TRBJ2-1. Germline V gene data show CDR1 as SGDLS and CDR2 as YYNGEE. CDR3 length: 16 residues. The CDR3 reads CASSVEFPSSYNEQFF.

This clonotype is large (0.1 to 1%) by frequency. The chain carries TRBV7-6 and TRBJ2-1; TCRdb selects TRBD1, and the lack of DNA leaves this call unchecked. The CDR3 has 15 residues. CDR1 is SGHVS, CDR2 FNYEAQ, per germline. The CDR3 is CASSPHRGLDNEQFF.

This clonotype is labeled medium-sized based on frequency. The V and J genes are TRBV28 and TRBJ2-1. CDR1 and CDR2 from the germline V gene are MDHEN and SYDVKM. This CDR3 region has 14 residues. The CDR3 loop reads CASSSRASYNEQFF. Combining the CDR3 with reference TRBV28 and TRBJ2-1 gives the whole variable domain DVKVTQSSRYLVKRTGEKVFLECVQDMDHENMFWYRQDPGLGLRLIYFSYDVKMKEKGDIPEGYSVSREKKERFSLILESASTNQTSMYLCASSSRASYNEQFFGPGTRLTVL.

This clonotype is identified as medium-sized (0.01 to 0.1%) from frequency. The rearrangement joins TRBV20-1 to TRBJ2-1; with no DNA, the TCRdb D assignment of TRBD1 cannot be verified. The CDR3 contains 16 residues. Per germline, CDR1 DFQATT and CDR2 SNEGSKA (reference sequence). The CDR3: CSASVGGTVSYNEQFF.

The chain employs TRBV19 and TRBJ2-1; TCRdb proposes TRBD1, but this gene call is untestable without DNA. CDR1 is LNHDA and CDR2 is SQIVND in the germline V gene (reference sequence). This CDR3 is built from 18 residues. The CDR3 sequence: CASSSQRGRNSSYNEQFF.

This rearrangement joins TRBV28 to TRBJ2-7. The CDR3 contains 13 residues. Germline values: CDR1 MDHEN, CDR2 SYDVKM. The CDR3 spells CASSSITSYEQYF.

In terms of frequency, this clonotype is hyperexpanded (1% or more). This rearrangement joins TRBV19 to TRBJ2-1; there is no DNA to check the TCRdb D call of TRBD2. Germline CDR1 LNHDA, CDR2 SQIVND (reference sequence). The CDR3 length is 17 residues. The chain's CDR3 is CASSSNIAGGLYNEQFF. Complete variable domain (other parts from reference TRBV19 and TRBJ2-1): DGGITQSPKYLFRKEGQNVTLSCEQNLNHDAMYWYRQDPGQGLRLIYYSQIVNDFQKGDIAEGYSVSREKKESFPLTVTSAQKNPTAFYLCASSSNIAGGLYNEQFFGPGTRLTVL.

This rearrangement joins TRBV15 to TRBJ2-5. CDR1 and CDR2 (germline): LNHNV, YYDKDF (reference sequence). This CDR3 contains 14 residues. Here the CDR3 reads CATSSEMPKETQYF.

J is TRBJ2-1 and V is TRBV4-1; checking the TCRdb D call of TRBD2 is not possible without DNA. CDR3 length: 15 amino acids. The germline V gene has CDR1 MGHRA and CDR2 YSYEKL. The CDR3: CASSRGTADYNEQFF.

J is TRBJ1-5 and V is TRBV20-1; TCRdb indicates TRBD1, and absent DNA this call remains unverified. Germline lookup yields CDR1 DFQATT and CDR2 SNEGSKA (reference sequence). CDR3 length equals 15 residues. The CDR3 region is CSARDQTGEAQPQHF.

This chain joins TRBV5-1 and TRBJ2-1; TCRdb designates TRBD1, a call that cannot be tested without DNA. This CDR3 has 15 amino acids. Germline V gives CDR1 SGHRS, CDR2 YFSETQ. The CDR3 loop is CASSSGTAYGDEQFF.